A selection of T cell receptor beta chains follows, all from one sample in a study of T cells in localized non-small cell lung cancer. The assay was immunoSEQ multiplex PCR, and TCRdb's table has in-frame clones only and misses some. Among roughly 30,000 clones listed, about nine tenths were seen once. The sample was peripheral blood mononuclear cells, taken before any cancer treatment. These TCRs come from a woman aged 35-75 years with stage III lung adenocarcinoma. Both conserved end residues are part of each CDR3.

TRBV7-9	TRBJ1-1	CASSYQSTEAFF
TRBV2	TRBJ2-5	CASSGQAETQYF
TRBV13	TRBJ2-7	CASGLADAYEQYF
TRBV4-1	TRBJ2-1	CASSQEGGLAVGEQFF
TRBV2	TRBJ1-2	CASSEANDYGYTF
TRBV19	TRBJ2-5	CASSDGRETQYF
TRBV15	TRBJ2-3	CATSRTGADTQYF
TRBV12-5	TRBJ1-1	CASGLDIMGNTEAFF
TRBV2	TRBJ2-1	CASSVNEQFF
TRBV28	TRBJ2-2	CASSFPRLTGELFF
TRBV20-1	TRBJ2-7	CSARVSYEQYF
TRBV6-1	TRBJ2-3	CASSETETGADTQYF
TRBV7-2	TRBJ1-2	CASTETRDSYGYTF
TRBV10-3	TRBJ1-2	CAISESEGAVYGYTF
TRBV5-1	TRBJ2-2	CASSLLRTGELFF
TRBV7-9	TRBJ1-1	CASSLSGFVSDKNTEAFF
TRBV2	TRBJ2-7	CASSASGRGNEQYF
TRBV2	TRBJ1-1	CASRAPRDRGRRNTEAFF
TRBV15	TRBJ2-7	CATSSRRGSEQYF
TRBV5-4	TRBJ2-5	CASSLGLAGGTQYF
TRBV5-1	TRBJ1-4	CASSSGTDEKLFF
TRBV5-4	TRBJ2-2	CASSQLAENTGELFF
TRBV5-5	TRBJ1-5	CASSPGHGGGINQPQHF
TRBV18	TRBJ2-1	CASSPVGGSNKFYNEQFF
TRBV7-2	TRBJ2-3	CASSPVRSGTQYF
TRBV5-1	TRBJ2-3	CASSIGQGADIDTQYF
TRBV9	TRBJ2-1	CASSSTQGTEQFF
TRBV9	TRBJ2-7	CASSVGYPFYEQYF
TRBV2	TRBJ1-5	CASSGIDSNQPQHF
TRBV14	TRBJ1-1	CASSRGTGWNTEAFF
TRBV4-3	TRBJ1-1	CASSQDTGGTEAFF
TRBV4-2	TRBJ2-3	CASSGLAGGDTQYF
TRBV5-5	TRBJ2-1	CASSFDRGQLYNEQFF
TRBV2	TRBJ1-5	CASSGTGDQPQHF
TRBV20-1	TRBJ1-1	CSAGRGTGAFF
TRBV18	TRBJ2-2	CASSPGTDQELFF
TRBV6-1	TRBJ1-2	CASSVRPGTGYGYTF
TRBV5-1	TRBJ1-1	CASSLVGTGGTEAFF
TRBV5-4	TRBJ1-2	CASSLKGATSNYGYTF
TRBV28	TRBJ1-1	CASSFTGRGTEAFF
TRBV5-6	TRBJ1-1	CASSGTGLRTEAFF